There are a few counts of the clone carrying this T cell receptor beta chain. For the second PCR, which ran for about 7 to 11 cycles, a sample-barcoded 5' primer and a J-beta primer mix were used. Via MiXCR, TCRdb re-called the 5' RACE reads, giving one row per CDR3 protein. The repertoire holds around 1,000,000 distinct CDR3 sequences, with under 30% as singletons. Trimming removed 3 bases from V and 5 bases from J; junction bases left unmatched: 11. This CDR3 spans 16 amino acids. Looked up from germline, CDR1 is SNHLY and CDR2 is FYNNEI. The sample is drawn from a study of blood T cells in healthy people across ages. Isolation yielded PBMCs, at least 6.5 million per sample, in every case. These data also featured in a second study, about T cells of mothers and their children. From that second work: Addition of sample barcodes and 2-4 random nucleotides occurred through the M1S primer of the second PCR. Related mother-child pairs shared marginally more repertoire than unrelated pairs, though not significantly.

This TCR came from a girl aged 2 to 10 in good health. Sequences were obtained from blood. The chain couples TRBV2 to TRBJ1-2; 8 bases line up with TRBD1. Written as DNA, the CDR3 is TGTGCCAGCAGTGAGTTAGTGGACAGGGCTGGATATGGCTACACCTTC. This encodes CASSELVDRAGYGYTF. Full variable domain (rest looked up from reference TRBV2 and TRBJ1-2): EPEVTQTPSHQVTQMGQEVILRCVPISNHLYFYWYRQILGQKVEFLVSFYNNEISEKSEIFDDQFSVERPDGSNFTLKIRSTKLEDSAMYFCASSELVDRAGYGYTFGSGTRLTVV.